The 15 T cell receptor beta chains below come from one sample, sequenced in a study of neoadjuvant anti-PD-1 for oral cavity cancer. Assay used: immunoSEQ multiplex PCR; TCRdb lists only in-frame clones, some missing. Of 55,000 to 75,000 clones detected, about 90% appear once; the ten largest clones hold around 2.6%. Time point indicated: after neoadjuvant nivolumab, at surgical resection. Sequences were derived from PBMCs, sampled after nivolumab (anti-PD-1) treatment. Source of these receptors: a person aged 35-79 years with oral cavity squamous cell carcinoma.

V usage is TRBV7-6 and J usage is TRBJ2-7; weak D call: TRBD2 (7 bases). V was cut by 1 base and J by 6 bases, with 19 bases left in between. Germline-derived CDR1 and CDR2 are SGHVS and FNYEAQ. This CDR3 comprises 16 residues. The CDR3 DNA reads TGTGCCAGCAGCTTAGAAGGGAGGGAATACAGGGCCGAGCAGTACTTC. Translation gives CASSLEGREYRAEQYF.

The J gene is TRBJ2-5, the V gene TRBV11-2; the D gene is possibly TRBD1 (6 bases). The V and J ends lost 1 base and 0 bases respectively, with 9 bases between them. The CDR3 is 15 amino acids. Germline V gives CDR1 SGHAT, CDR2 FQNNGV. CDR3 DNA: TGTGCCAGCAGCTTAGGTACAGGGTACCAAGAGACCCAGTACTTC. Its protein is CASSLGTGYQETQYF.

V is TRBV9 and J is TRBJ2-2, with 10 positions matching TRBD1. The CDR3 loop spans 16 amino acids. From germline, CDR1 is SGDLS and CDR2 YYNGEE. V was clipped by 0 bases and J by 4 bases; unmatched bases: 3. DNA for the CDR3: TGTGCCAGCAGCGTAGGACAGGGGGCGATCACCGGGGAGCTGTTTTTT. This codes for CASSVGQGAITGELFF.

J is TRBJ2-1 and V is TRBV11-3, with a weak D call TRBD2 (6 bases). V was cut by 1 base and J by 2 bases, with 9 bases left in between. The CDR3 totals 15 residues. Germline V gene data show CDR1 as SGHNT and CDR2 as YENEEA. The CDR3: CASSLVGGTYNEQFF. CDR3 DNA: TGTGCCAGCAGCTTAGTCGGGGGTACCTACAATGAGCAGTTCTTC. The full variable domain, completed using reference TRBV11-3 and TRBJ2-1, is EAGVVQSPRYKIIEKKQPVAFWCNPISGHNTLYWYLQNLGQGPELLIRYENEEAVDDSQLPKDRFSAERLKGVDSTLKIQPAELGDSAVYLCASSLVGGTYNEQFFGPGTRLTVL.

This chain uses TRBV5-1 with TRBJ2-7; the D gene could be TRBD1 or TRBD2 (6 bases each). Germline values: CDR1 SGHRS, CDR2 YFSETQ. V lost 4 bases and J 5 bases, leaving 16 bases between the germline ends. The CDR3 covers 14 residues. In DNA, the CDR3 is TGCGCCAGCAGCGAGGACTACAGGGCCCACGAGCAGTACTTC. The encoded protein is CASSEDYRAHEQYF.

CDR3: CASTPHRTSATDTQYF. CDR3 bases: TGTGCCAGTACACCACACAGGACTAGCGCGACAGATACGCAGTATTTT. The rearrangement joins TRBV19 to TRBJ2-3, with 9 bases that match TRBD2. The V gene end was trimmed by 7 bases and the J gene end by 3 bases; junction bases not matched to a gene: 11. Germline V CDR1 and CDR2: LNHDA, SQIVND (reference sequence). The CDR3 is 16 amino acids.

This clone was found once. This chain uses TRBV27 with TRBJ2-7, with 10 bases lining up with TRBD2. The CDR3 has 15 amino acids. Germline V lookup: CDR1 MNHEY, CDR2 SMNVEV (reference sequence). J lost 6 bases, V lost 7 bases, and 12 bases had no gene match. CDR3 sequence reads: CASKVSGRGPREQYF. CDR3 in DNA: TGTGCCAGCAAGGTAAGCGGGAGGGGGCCTCGCGAGCAGTACTTC.

This clone was seen only a few times. The V and J genes are TRBV28 and TRBJ1-5; D gene unclear. This CDR3 has 16 residues. V dropped 6 bases and J dropped 0 bases, with 15 bases sitting between them. Germline V lookup: CDR1 MDHEN, CDR2 SYDVKM. The CDR3 sequence is CASRSAKGYSNQPQHF. The CDR3 nucleotides are TGTGCCAGCAGATCGGCAAAGGGCTATAGCAATCAGCCCCAGCATTTT. The variable domain in full, completed from reference TRBV28 and TRBJ1-5, reads DVKVTQSSRYLVKRTGEKVFLECVQDMDHENMFWYRQDPGLGLRLIYFSYDVKMKEKGDIPEGYSVSREKKERFSLILESASTNQTSMYLCASRSAKGYSNQPQHFGDGTRLSIL.

This chain uses TRBV5-5 with TRBJ1-1; D is perhaps TRBD1 (5 bases). Per the germline V gene, CDR1 is SGHKS and CDR2 is YYEKEE (reference sequence). V gave up 0 bases and J gave up 1 base, with 13 bases separating them. The CDR3 loop spans 16 amino acids. The CDR3 DNA reads TGTGCCAGCAGCTTGGCCGGGGCAGGGACGAACACTGAAGCTTTCTTT. It encodes CASSLAGAGTNTEAFF.

The chain employs TRBV7-6 and TRBJ2-5; TRBD2 matches at 7 bases. The ends lost 3 bases at V and 5 bases at J; junction bases unmatched: 3. This CDR3 spans 13 amino acids. Germline-derived CDR1 and CDR2 are SGHVS and FNYEAQ. The CDR3 nucleotides read TGTGCCAGCAGCTTTCAGACTAGCGAGACCCAGTACTTC. Protein product: CASSFQTSETQYF.

This chain links TRBV23-1 with TRBJ1-6; D not certain. TRBV23-1 is an ORF, with its function uncertain. V lost 1 base and J 10 bases, leaving 11 bases between the germline ends. The CDR3 has 14 residues. CDR3 protein: CASSQFRFHSPLHF. The CDR3 DNA is TGCGCCAGCAGTCAATTTAGGTTTCACTCACCCCTCCACTTT.

V usage is TRBV7-9 and J usage is TRBJ1-5, with D perhaps TRBD1 (6 bases). The germline V and J ends were trimmed by 1 base and 7 bases, with 8 bases remaining between them. Germline values: CDR1 SEHNR, CDR2 FQNEAQ (reference sequence). The CDR3 runs 13 residues. The CDR3 sequence is CASSLGGQQPQHF. DNA for the CDR3: TGTGCCAGCAGCTTAGGGGGGCAGCAGCCCCAGCATTTT.

Points on this clone: A junction end diverges from the germline sequence, so it may reflect a read error. The V gene is TRBV5-1, the J gene TRBJ1-6, with 7 bases that match TRBD1. Germline V gene lookup returns CDR1 SGHRS and CDR2 YFSETQ. The CDR3 has 13 residues. CDR3 loop: CASSLTGISPLHF. DNA for the CDR3: TGTGCCAGCAGCTTGACAGGGATTTCACCCCTCCACTTT.

This CDR3 reads CASSELKVQPQHF. DNA for the CDR3: TGTGCCAGCAGCGAGCTGAAAGTCCAGCCCCAGCATTTT. The V and J genes are TRBV2 and TRBJ1-5; D call uncertain. The germline V and J ends were trimmed by 6 bases and 7 bases, with 13 bases remaining between them. The CDR3 has 13 residues. CDR1 and CDR2 (germline): SNHLY, FYNNEI.

This CDR3 reads CASSSRATGIVDEQFF. The CDR3 nucleotides are TGTGCCAGCAGTTCCCGGGCCACAGGGATAGTTGATGAGCAGTTCTTC. This chain connects TRBV2 to TRBJ2-1; D may be TRBD1 (6 bases). V gave up 5 bases and J gave up 8 bases, with 22 bases separating them. The CDR3 covers 16 residues. Germline V gene data show CDR1 as SNHLY and CDR2 as FYNNEI.